This T cell receptor beta chain stems from a study of T cells in Graves' hyperthyroidism and ophthalmopathy. Points from the study as a whole: The model foresaw ophthalmopathy a median around 6.4 months prior to onset.

On this clonotype itself: Its specificity is unknown.

Uncontrolled infection, other autoimmune disease, pregnancy and lactation each barred patients from inclusion. Diagnosis relied on clinical symptoms, serum thyroxine and TRAb, thyroid ultrasound and orbital computed tomography. Amplification yielded TCR beta CDR3 regions, with RNA transcripts as the source. Carried out on the TCR CDR3, a first-round RT-PCR used the HTBI primer set. TCRdb analysed the multiplex PCR reads with MiXCR anew, one entry per CDR3 protein. The profile covers almost 500,000 distinct CDR3 sequences, with 22% appearing a single time and around 47% taken by the ten largest. The CDR3 is 13 amino acids. V was cut by 5 bases and J by 7 bases, with 14 bases left in between. Germline assignment: CDR1 SEHNR and CDR2 FQNEAQ (reference sequence).

This clonotype originated in a woman in her 70s with Graves' ophthalmopathy. The specimen sequenced was blood. This chain links TRBV7-9 with TRBJ2-5; TRBD2 might be the D (6 bases). The CDR3 DNA reads as TGTGCCAGCAGCAAGGAGGGGCCAGGGACCCAGTACTTC. Amino acid sequence: CASSKEGPGTQYF.